The 18 T cell receptor beta chains reported below all come from one sample, sequenced in a study of blood T cell repertoires in COVID-19. Clones were read by immunoSEQ multiplex PCR, and TCRdb kept only the in-frame ones, dropping some. This table has around 260,000 clones, 86% appearing once. Sequencing was done on a sample of peripheral blood. All receptors come from a woman in her 30s with active or convalescent COVID-19.

This chain connects TRBV7-2 to TRBJ1-5, with D tentatively TRBD1 (6 bases). Trimming removed 3 bases at V and 4 bases at J, with 16 bases between. The CDR3 spans 16 residues. Germline values: CDR1 SGHTA, CDR2 FQGNSA. CDR3: CASSLAGGGLNQPQHF. The CDR3 nucleotides are TGTGCCAGCAGCTTGGCGGGGGGCGGTTTAAATCAGCCCCAGCATTTT.

The chain couples TRBV5-6 to TRBJ1-2; D is possibly TRBD1 (6 bases). Germline V lookup: CDR1 SGHDT, CDR2 YYEEEE. Trimming left V 0 bases short and J 1 base short, with 10 bases between. The CDR3 has 15 residues. This chain's CDR3 is CASSLGTARNYGYTF. CDR3 nucleotides: TGTGCCAGCAGCTTGGGGACAGCACGTAACTATGGCTACACCTTC.

J is TRBJ1-5 and V is TRBV2, with 8 positions matching TRBD1. Trimming cost V 5 bases and J 0 bases; bases outside gene matches: 6. Germline CDR1 reads SNHLY; CDR2 reads FYNNEI. This CDR3 comprises 16 residues. CDR3 loop: CASSLRTGPSNQPQHF. The CDR3 coding sequence is TGTGCCAGCAGTCTACGGACAGGGCCTAGCAATCAGCCCCAGCATTTT.

This chain connects TRBV7-2 to TRBJ2-5; D may be TRBD1 (6 bases). This CDR3 is built from 17 residues. Trimming took 1 base from V and 4 from J, leaving 19 bases between them. Germline V CDR1 and CDR2: SGHTA, FQGNSA. CDR3 DNA sequence: TGTGCCAGCAGCTTAGTGGGGGCCGTTTATTTTCCAGAGACCCAGTACTTC. It is translated as CASSLVGAVYFPETQYF.

The chain uses TRBV19 and TRBJ1-1, with TRBD1 identical over 8 bases. Germline V lookup: CDR1 LNHDA, CDR2 SQIVND (reference sequence). Losses at the gene ends were 10 bases for V and 6 bases for J; bases not matched to a gene: 10. The CDR3 is 13 residues long. This CDR3 reads CATVGQGYAEAFF. The CDR3 DNA is TGTGCCACCGTTGGACAGGGCTATGCTGAAGCTTTCTTT.

The chain recombines TRBV5-1 with TRBJ2-3; 10 bases line up with TRBD2. Germline V lookup: CDR1 SGHRS, CDR2 YFSETQ. Unmatched junction bases numbered 4, after V lost 0 bases and J lost 6 bases. This CDR3 is built from 15 residues. For the CDR3, the DNA is TGCGCCAGCAGCTTGGAACTAGCGGGGAGGGATACGCAGTATTTT. As protein: CASSLELAGRDTQYF. The whole variable domain, filled in from reference TRBV5-1 and TRBJ2-3, reads KAGVTQTPRYLIKTRGQQVTLSCSPISGHRSVSWYQQTPGQGLQFLFEYFSETQRNKGNFPGRFSGRQFSNSRSEMNVSTLELGDSALYLCASSLELAGRDTQYFGPGTRLTVL.

J is TRBJ1-1 and V is TRBV5-6; 8 bases fit TRBD1. CDR3 size: 17 residues. Trimming cost V 5 bases and J 1 base; bases outside gene matches: 13. CDR1 SGHDT and CDR2 YYEEEE come from the germline V gene. The CDR3 DNA is TGTGCCAGCAGTCAGATCCAGGGGGCTAGGGGGAACACTGAAGCTTTCTTT. Residues: CASSQIQGARGNTEAFF.

V and J are TRBV4-3 and TRBJ1-1; D gene unclear. Germline V gives CDR1 LGHNA, CDR2 YSLEER. The V end was cut by 1 base, the J end by 1 base, with 13 bases between. CDR3 length: 16 amino acids. The CDR3 DNA follows: TGCGCCAGCAGCCAAGTGGTAATGGGCAGGAACACTGAAGCTTTCTTT. This translates into CASSQVVMGRNTEAFF.

J is TRBJ2-3 and V is TRBV2; 7 bases match TRBD1. Per the germline V gene, CDR1 is SNHLY and CDR2 is FYNNEI. J was trimmed by 9 bases and V by 4 bases; bases with no gene match: 4. The CDR3 loop spans 12 amino acids. DNA of the CDR3: TGTGCCAGCAGTGGTGAAGGGGGCACGCAGTATTTT. This encodes CASSGEGGTQYF.

The V gene is TRBV27, the J gene TRBJ1-2; D possibly corresponds to TRBD1 (6 bases). Trimming removed 8 bases from V and 2 bases from J, with 12 bases in between. The germline V gene has CDR1 MNHEY and CDR2 SMNVEV (reference sequence). This CDR3 has 13 amino acids. The CDR3 region has the DNA TGTGCCAGCCGGGAGGGGGTCAACTATGGCTACACCTTC. Its protein product is CASREGVNYGYTF.

The chain employs TRBV19 and TRBJ1-4; D possibly corresponds to TRBD1 (6 bases). V lost 6 bases, J lost 7 bases, and 18 bases lay in between. The CDR3 totals 15 residues. Germline CDR1 LNHDA, CDR2 SQIVND (reference sequence). The CDR3 spells CASSTQGGGGEKLFF. CDR3 in DNA: TGTGCCAGTAGCACCCAGGGAGGGGGGGGTGAAAAACTGTTTTTT. The complete variable domain, with remaining parts taken from reference TRBV19 and TRBJ1-4, reads DGGITQSPKYLFRKEGQNVTLSCEQNLNHDAMYWYRQDPGQGLRLIYYSQIVNDFQKGDIAEGYSVSREKKESFPLTVTSAQKNPTAFYLCASSTQGGGGEKLFFGSGTQLSVL.

The rearrangement uses TRBV27 and TRBJ1-2; 7 bases align to TRBD1. The CDR3 covers 21 residues. V lost 2 bases and J lost 8; bases outside the gene matches: 29. CDR1 and CDR2 (germline): MNHEY, SMNVEV (reference sequence). The CDR3 DNA reads TGTGCCAGCAGTTTAAGGGTCAGAGGCCGTCCGAACAGGGGATTGATGTGGGGCTACACCTTC. Translating it yields CASSLRVRGRPNRGLMWGYTF.

The chain has TRBV25-1 and TRBJ2-5; 12 positions agree with TRBD2. V trimming: 6 bases; J trimming: 5 bases; junction bases outside the gene matches: 10. CDR3 length: 16 amino acids. CDR1 is MGHDK and CDR2 is SYGVNS in the germline V gene. CDR3 bases: TGTGCCAGCAGCGCATCGACTAGCGGGGGATGGGAGACCCAGTACTTC. As protein: CASSASTSGGWETQYF.

The chain uses TRBV11-2 and TRBJ1-3; D remains unclear. The CDR3 has 17 residues. The germline V and J ends were trimmed by 6 bases and 4 bases, with 22 bases remaining between them. In germline, CDR1 is SGHAT, CDR2 FQNNGV. The CDR3 nucleotides read TGTGCCAGCAGTCTACGGCGTACAGCTGCTGGCGGAAACACCATATATTTT. It is translated as CASSLRRTAAGGNTIYF.

The chain combines TRBV7-2 with TRBJ2-3; 10 nucleotides match TRBD2. The CDR3 extends over 18 amino acids. Germline assignment: CDR1 SGHTA and CDR2 FQGNSA. V lost 0 bases, J lost 5 bases, and 11 bases stayed unmatched. The CDR3 loop reads CASSLAPSGGAVGDTQYF. The CDR3 DNA reads TGTGCCAGCAGCTTAGCGCCCAGCGGGGGGGCGGTGGGAGATACGCAGTATTTT. Combining the CDR3 with reference TRBV7-2 and TRBJ2-3 gives the whole variable domain GAGVSQSPSNKVTEKGKDVELRCDPISGHTALYWYRQSLGQGLEFLIYFQGNSAPDKSGLPSDRFSAERTGGSVSTLTIQRTQQEDSAVYLCASSLAPSGGAVGDTQYFGPGTRLTVL.

The rearrangement joins TRBV4-2 to TRBJ2-3; 8 bases map to TRBD2. The germline CDR1 and CDR2 sequences are LGHNA and YNFKEQ. Trimming took 3 bases from V and 9 from J; bases not matched to a gene: 14. This CDR3 comprises 16 residues. The CDR3 loop is CASSQTGSGEGDTQYF. In DNA form, the CDR3 reads TGTGCCAGCAGCCAGACTGGTAGCGGGGAGGGGGACACGCAGTATTTT.

The chain has TRBV30 and TRBJ2-5; D might be TRBD1 (5 bases). This CDR3 spans 13 amino acids. The germline V and J ends were trimmed by 2 bases and 5 bases, with 12 bases remaining between them. Germline-derived CDR1 and CDR2 are GTSNPN and SVGIG (reference sequence). This CDR3 reads CAWSKGPRETQYF. In nucleotides, the CDR3 is TGTGCCTGGAGTAAGGGGCCCAGGGAGACCCAGTACTTC.

The CDR3: CASSQVTSGGASVFF. CDR3 sequence (DNA): TGTGCCAGCAGCCAAGTCACTAGCGGGGGGGCCTCTGTGTTCTTC. The chain couples TRBV3-1 (or the pseudogene TRBV3-2) to TRBJ2-1; TRBD2 aligns across 13 bases. Germline V lookup: CDR1 LGHDT, CDR2 YNNKEL (reference sequence). V gave up 1 base and J gave up 15 bases; unmatched junction bases: 9. CDR3 length: 15 residues.